The 9 T cell receptor beta chains below come from one sample, sequenced in a study of shared clonotypes between healthy human individuals. Repertoires were generated with immunoSEQ multiplex PCR, while TCRdb's copy carries only in-frame clones and drops some. This table holds about half a million clones, about 72% found once. Sequences were obtained from PBMCs. These receptor sequences come from a woman in her forties in good health. Some clones in this sample may be carry-over from other donors' samples.

The chain uses TRBV6-1 and TRBJ2-2, with TRBD1 as a possible D gene (5 bases). Deletions cut 8 bases from V and 1 base from J, with 8 bases between. Germline CDR1 reads MNHNS; CDR2 reads SASEGT. The length of the CDR3 is 13 residues. The CDR3 here is CASATGNTGELFF. The CDR3, as DNA: TGTGCCAGCGCAACAGGGAACACCGGGGAGCTGTTTTTT.

This clone was seen a few times. This chain links TRBV9 with TRBJ1-1, with D possibly being TRBD1 (5 bases). V shed 0 bases and J shed 4 bases, with 10 bases lying between them. CDR3 length: 14 residues. From germline, CDR1 is SGDLS and CDR2 YYNGEE. CDR3 sequence (DNA): TGTGCCAGCAGCGTAGGCGGAGGGGCCACTGAAGCTTTCTTT. Protein sequence: CASSVGGGATEAFF. Variable domain in full (rest from reference TRBV9 and TRBJ1-1): DSGVTQTPKHLITATGQRVTLRCSPRSGDLSVYWYQQSLDQGLQFLIQYYNGEERAKGNILERFSAQQFPDLHSELNLSSLELGDSALYFCASSVGGGATEAFFGQGTRLTVV.

This rearrangement joins TRBV5-1 to TRBJ1-6, with a possible D match to TRBD1 (6 bases). The germline V gene has CDR1 SGHRS and CDR2 YFSETQ. This CDR3 is 14 amino acids long. V was pared by 4 bases and J by 7 bases, with 12 bases between. DNA of the CDR3: TGCGCCAGCAGCCTGGGGGCAGTAAATTCACCCCTCCACTTT. Translated, it gives CASSLGAVNSPLHF.

The chain links TRBV11-2 to TRBJ2-3; 7 nucleotides align to TRBD1. CDR1 and CDR2 from the germline V gene are SGHAT and FQNNGV. CDR3 length equals 14 residues. V lost 3 bases to trimming and J lost 6 bases; unmatched junction nucleotides: 6. CDR3 DNA sequence: TGTGCCAGCAGCTTGGACAGGATGACTGATACGCAGTATTTT. Its translation: CASSLDRMTDTQYF.

This clone was counted once. The CDR3 loop is CASSFRISNEKLFF. The CDR3 DNA reads TGTGCCAGCAGCTTCAGGATTTCGAATGAAAAACTGTTTTTT. The V call is TRBV11-2, the J call TRBJ1-4; D remains unclear. V lost 3 bases and J lost 5, with 10 bases in between. Germline CDR1 is SGHAT and CDR2 is FQNNGV. This CDR3 contains 14 residues.

The chain links TRBV2 to TRBJ2-1; 11 bases map to TRBD1. Germline CDR1 is SNHLY and CDR2 is FYNNEI. V dropped 2 bases and J dropped 5; count of bases not matched to a gene: 2. The CDR3 runs to 15 residues. The CDR3 DNA sequence: TGTGCCAGCAGTGAAAGGACAGGGGGCAACAATGAGCAGTTCTTC. This sequence encodes CASSERTGGNNEQFF. The full variable domain, completed using reference TRBV2 and TRBJ2-1, is EPEVTQTPSHQVTQMGQEVILRCVPISNHLYFYWYRQILGQKVEFLVSFYNNEISEKSEIFDDQFSVERPDGSNFTLKIRSTKLEDSAMYFCASSERTGGNNEQFFGPGTRLTVL.

The genes are TRBV30 and TRBJ2-7, with TRBD1 matching over 9 bases. Germline CDR1 is GTSNPN and CDR2 is SVGIG (reference sequence). The CDR3 runs 14 residues. J lost 7 bases, V lost 2 bases, and 9 bases had no gene match. CDR3 in DNA: TGTGCCTGGAGTTTCTCGACAGGGGGTGAGGAGCAGTACTTC. It yields the protein CAWSFSTGGEEQYF.

V usage is TRBV19 and J usage is TRBJ1-1, with 10 bases fitting TRBD1. Germline V gene data show CDR1 as LNHDA and CDR2 as SQIVND (reference sequence). This CDR3 has 16 amino acids. V dropped 8 bases and J dropped 3; count of bases not matched to a gene: 12. In DNA, the CDR3 is TGTGCCAGTGGCAAGACAGGGGGCTACGTGGACACTGAAGCTTTCTTT. Amino acids: CASGKTGGYVDTEAFF.

The table lists this clone with many counts. This chain uses TRBV30 with TRBJ1-3; D perhaps matches TRBD1 (6 bases). V was cut by 3 bases and J by 2 bases, with 14 bases left in between. Looked up from germline, CDR1 is GTSNPN and CDR2 is SVGIG (reference sequence). The CDR3 covers 15 residues. CDR3 in amino acids: CAWSRRGLAGNTIYF. The CDR3, as DNA: TGTGCCTGGAGCCGAAGGGGGTTAGCTGGAAACACCATATATTTT.